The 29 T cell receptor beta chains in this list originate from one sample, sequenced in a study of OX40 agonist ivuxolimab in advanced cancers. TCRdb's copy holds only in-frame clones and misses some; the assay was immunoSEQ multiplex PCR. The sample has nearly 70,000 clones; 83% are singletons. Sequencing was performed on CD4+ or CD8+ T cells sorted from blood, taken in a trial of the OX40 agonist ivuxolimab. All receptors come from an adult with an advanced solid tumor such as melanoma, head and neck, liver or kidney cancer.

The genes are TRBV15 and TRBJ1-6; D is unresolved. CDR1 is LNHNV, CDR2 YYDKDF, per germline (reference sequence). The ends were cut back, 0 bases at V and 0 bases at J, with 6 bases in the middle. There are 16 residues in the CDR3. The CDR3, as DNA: TGTGCCACCAGCAGAGACAGGAGCTCCTATAATTCACCCCTCCACTTT. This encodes CATSRDRSSYNSPLHF.

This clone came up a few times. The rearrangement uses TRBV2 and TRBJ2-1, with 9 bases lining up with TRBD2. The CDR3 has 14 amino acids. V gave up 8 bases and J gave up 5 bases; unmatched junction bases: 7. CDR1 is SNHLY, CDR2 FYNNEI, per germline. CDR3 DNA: TGTGCCAGCGAGCGGGGGGCCCGAGACAATGAGCAGTTCTTC. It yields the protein CASERGARDNEQFF. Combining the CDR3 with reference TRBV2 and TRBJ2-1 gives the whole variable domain EPEVTQTPSHQVTQMGQEVILRCVPISNHLYFYWYRQILGQKVEFLVSFYNNEISEKSEIFDDQFSVERPDGSNFTLKIRSTKLEDSAMYFCASERGARDNEQFFGPGTRLTVL.

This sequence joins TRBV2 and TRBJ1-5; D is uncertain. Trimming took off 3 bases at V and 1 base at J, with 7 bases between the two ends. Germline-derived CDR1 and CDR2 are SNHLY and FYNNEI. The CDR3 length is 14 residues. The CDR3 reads CASSERSSNQPQHF. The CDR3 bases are TGTGCCAGCAGTGAGAGGTCAAGCAATCAGCCCCAGCATTTT. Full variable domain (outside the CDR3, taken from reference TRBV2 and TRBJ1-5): EPEVTQTPSHQVTQMGQEVILRCVPISNHLYFYWYRQILGQKVEFLVSFYNNEISEKSEIFDDQFSVERPDGSNFTLKIRSTKLEDSAMYFCASSERSSNQPQHFGDGTRLSIL.

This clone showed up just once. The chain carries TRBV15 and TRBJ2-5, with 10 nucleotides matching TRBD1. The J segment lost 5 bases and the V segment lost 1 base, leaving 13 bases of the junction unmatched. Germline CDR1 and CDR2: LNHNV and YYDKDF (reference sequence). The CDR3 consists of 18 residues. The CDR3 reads CATSRGGGTGASRETQYF. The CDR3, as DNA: TGTGCCACCAGCAGAGGGGGCGGGACAGGGGCTTCAAGGGAGACCCAGTACTTC.

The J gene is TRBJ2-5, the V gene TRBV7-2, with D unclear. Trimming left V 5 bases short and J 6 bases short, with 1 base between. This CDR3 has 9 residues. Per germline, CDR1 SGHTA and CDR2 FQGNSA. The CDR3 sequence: CASSQTQYF. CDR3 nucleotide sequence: TGTGCCAGCAGCCAGACCCAGTACTTC.

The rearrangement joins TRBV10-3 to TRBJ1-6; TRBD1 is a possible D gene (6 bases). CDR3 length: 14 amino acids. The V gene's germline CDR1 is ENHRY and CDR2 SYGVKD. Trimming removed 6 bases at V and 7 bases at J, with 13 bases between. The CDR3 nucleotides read TGTGCCATCAGACAGGGTTTGGTAAATTCACCCCTCCACTTT. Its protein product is CAIRQGLVNSPLHF.

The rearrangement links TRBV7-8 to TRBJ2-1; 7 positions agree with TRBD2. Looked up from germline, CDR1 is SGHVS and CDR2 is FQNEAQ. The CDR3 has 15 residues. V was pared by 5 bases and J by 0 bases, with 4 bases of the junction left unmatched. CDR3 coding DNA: TGTGCCAGCAGCCCAGCGGGGACCTCCTACAATGAGCAGTTCTTC. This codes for CASSPAGTSYNEQFF. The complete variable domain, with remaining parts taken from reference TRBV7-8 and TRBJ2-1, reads GAGVSQSPRYKVAKRGQDVALRCDPISGHVSLFWYQQALGQGPEFLTYFQNEAQLDKSGLPSDRFFAERPEGSVSTLKIQRTQQEDSAVYLCASSPAGTSYNEQFFGPGTRLTVL.

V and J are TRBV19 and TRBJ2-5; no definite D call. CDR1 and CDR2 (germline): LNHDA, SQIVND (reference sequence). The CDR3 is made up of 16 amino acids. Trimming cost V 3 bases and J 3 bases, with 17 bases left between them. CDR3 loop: CASSIPGRSKEETQYF. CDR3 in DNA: TGTGCCAGTAGTATTCCTGGCAGATCTAAAGAAGAGACCCAGTACTTC.

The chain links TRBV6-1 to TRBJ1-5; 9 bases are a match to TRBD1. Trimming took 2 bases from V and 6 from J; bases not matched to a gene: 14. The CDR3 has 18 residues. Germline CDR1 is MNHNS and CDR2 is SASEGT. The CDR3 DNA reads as TGTGCCAGCAGTGAATGGAACAGGGGGCCAGCCTTAATTCAGCCCCAGCATTTT. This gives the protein CASSEWNRGPALIQPQHF.

The CDR3 sequence: CASTSDRRSTYF. In DNA form, the CDR3 reads TGTGCCAGTACCTCGGACCGTCGGTCGACGTATTTT. The rearrangement joins TRBV19 to TRBJ2-3; D uncertain. Germline values: CDR1 LNHDA, CDR2 SQIVND (reference sequence). The V end lost 7 bases, the J end lost 14 bases, and 19 bases lay between the germline ends. The CDR3 covers 12 residues. Full variable domain (outside the CDR3, taken from reference TRBV19 and TRBJ2-3): DGGITQSPKYLFRKEGQNVTLSCEQNLNHDAMYWYRQDPGQGLRLIYYSQIVNDFQKGDIAEGYSVSREKKESFPLTVTSAQKNPTAFYLCASTSDRRSTYFGPGTRLTVL.

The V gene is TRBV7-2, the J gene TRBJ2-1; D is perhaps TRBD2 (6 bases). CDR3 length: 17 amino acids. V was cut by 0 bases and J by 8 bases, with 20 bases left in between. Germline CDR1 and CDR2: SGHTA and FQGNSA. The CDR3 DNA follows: TGTGCCAGCAGCTTAGCCCCACTAGCCCAGTCCCTGCATGAGCAGTTCTTC. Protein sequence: CASSLAPLAQSLHEQFF. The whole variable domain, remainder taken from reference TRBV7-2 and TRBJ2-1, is GAGVSQSPSNKVTEKGKDVELRCDPISGHTALYWYRQSLGQGLEFLIYFQGNSAPDKSGLPSDRFSAERTGGSVSTLTIQRTQQEDSAVYLCASSLAPLAQSLHEQFFGPGTRLTVL.

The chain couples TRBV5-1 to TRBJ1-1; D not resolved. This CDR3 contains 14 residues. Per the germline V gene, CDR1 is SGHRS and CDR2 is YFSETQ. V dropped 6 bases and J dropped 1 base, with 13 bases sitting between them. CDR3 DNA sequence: TGCGCCAGCACCGGCAAGGGAGGGAACACTGAAGCTTTCTTT. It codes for CASTGKGGNTEAFF.

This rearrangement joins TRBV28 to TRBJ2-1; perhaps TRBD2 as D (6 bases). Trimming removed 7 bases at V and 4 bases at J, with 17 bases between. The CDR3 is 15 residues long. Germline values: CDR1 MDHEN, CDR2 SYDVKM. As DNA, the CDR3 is TGTGCCAGCACCCCACGGCAGGCGGGGTACAATGAGCAGTTCTTC. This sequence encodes CASTPRQAGYNEQFF.

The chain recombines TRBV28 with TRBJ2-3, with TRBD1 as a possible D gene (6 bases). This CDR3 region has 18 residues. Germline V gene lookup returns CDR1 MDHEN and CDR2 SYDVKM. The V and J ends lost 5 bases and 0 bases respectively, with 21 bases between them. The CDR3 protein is CASSPLPTGRRSTDTQYF. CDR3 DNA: TGTGCCAGCAGTCCCCTCCCGACAGGTAGGAGGAGCACAGATACGCAGTATTTT.

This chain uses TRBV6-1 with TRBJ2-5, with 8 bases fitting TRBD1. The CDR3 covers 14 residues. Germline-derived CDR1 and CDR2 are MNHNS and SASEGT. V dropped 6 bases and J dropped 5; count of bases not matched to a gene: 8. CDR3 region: CASSADRAGETQYF. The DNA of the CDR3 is TGTGCCAGCAGCGCGGACAGGGCCGGCGAGACCCAGTACTTC.

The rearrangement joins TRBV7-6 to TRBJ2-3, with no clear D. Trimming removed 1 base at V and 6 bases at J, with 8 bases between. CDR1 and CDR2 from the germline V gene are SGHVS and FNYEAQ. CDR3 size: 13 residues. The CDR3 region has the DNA TGTGCCAGCAGCTTAGTGGTTAGGGATACGCAGTATTTT. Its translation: CASSLVVRDTQYF. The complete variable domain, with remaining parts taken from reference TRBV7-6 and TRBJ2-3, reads GAGVSQSPRYKVTKRGQDVALRCDPISGHVSLYWYRQALGQGPEFLTYFNYEAQQDKSGLPNDRFSAERPEGSISTLTIQRTEQRDSAMYRCASSLVVRDTQYFGPGTRLTVL.

The CDR3 loop is CATAVRGPETQYF. The CDR3 DNA reads as TGTGCCACCGCCGTTCGGGGTCCGGAGACCCAGTACTTC. The chain joins TRBV6-6 to TRBJ2-5, with a tentative D call TRBD2 (5 bases). The V end was cut by 10 bases, the J end by 5 bases, with 17 bases between. This CDR3 region has 13 residues. CDR1 and CDR2 from the germline V gene are MNHNY and SVGAGI (reference sequence).

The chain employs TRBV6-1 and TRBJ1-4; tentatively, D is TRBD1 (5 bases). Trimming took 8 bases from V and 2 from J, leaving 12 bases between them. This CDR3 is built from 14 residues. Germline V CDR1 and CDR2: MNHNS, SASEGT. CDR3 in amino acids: CASSGGGTNEKLFF. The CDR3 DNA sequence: TGTGCCAGCTCCGGGGGGGGTACTAATGAAAAACTGTTTTTT.

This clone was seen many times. The CDR3 nucleotides read TGTGCCAGCAGTGGCTGGGGGGACAACACTGAAGCTTTCTTT. Its translation is CASSGWGDNTEAFF. The V call is TRBV27, the J call TRBJ1-1; perhaps TRBD1 as D (5 bases). V lost 5 bases and J 2 bases, leaving 12 bases between the germline ends. The CDR3 is 14 residues long. Germline V CDR1 and CDR2: MNHEY, SMNVEV (reference sequence).

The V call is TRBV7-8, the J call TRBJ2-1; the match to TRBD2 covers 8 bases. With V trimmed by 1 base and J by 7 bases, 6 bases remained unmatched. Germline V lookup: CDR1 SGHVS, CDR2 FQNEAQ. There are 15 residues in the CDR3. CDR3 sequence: CASSLGGTRTNEQFF. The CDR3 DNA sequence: TGTGCCAGCAGCTTAGGGGGGACTAGAACAAATGAGCAGTTCTTC.

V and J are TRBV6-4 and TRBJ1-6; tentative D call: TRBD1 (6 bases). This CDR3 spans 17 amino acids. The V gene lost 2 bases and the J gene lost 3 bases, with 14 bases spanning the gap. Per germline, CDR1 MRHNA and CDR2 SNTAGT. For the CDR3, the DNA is TGTGCCAGCAGTGACACCGACAGGTCCATCTATAATTCACCCCTCCACTTT. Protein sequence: CASSDTDRSIYNSPLHF.

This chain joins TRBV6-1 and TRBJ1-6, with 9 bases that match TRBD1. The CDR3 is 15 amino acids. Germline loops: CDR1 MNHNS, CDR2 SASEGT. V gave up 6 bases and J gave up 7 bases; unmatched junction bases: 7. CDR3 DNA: TGTGCCAGCAGACGGGACAGGGCCACCAATTCACCCCTCCACTTT. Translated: CASRRDRATNSPLHF.

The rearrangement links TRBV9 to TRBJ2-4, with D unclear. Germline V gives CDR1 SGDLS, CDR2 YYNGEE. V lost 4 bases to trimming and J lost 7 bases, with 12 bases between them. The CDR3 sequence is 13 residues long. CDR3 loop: CASSRNMENIQYF. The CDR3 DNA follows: TGTGCCAGCAGCCGTAACATGGAGAACATTCAGTACTTC.

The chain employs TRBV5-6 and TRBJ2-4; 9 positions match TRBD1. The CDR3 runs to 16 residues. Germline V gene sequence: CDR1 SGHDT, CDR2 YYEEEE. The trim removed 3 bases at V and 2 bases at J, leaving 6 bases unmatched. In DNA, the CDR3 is TGTGCCAGCAGCTGGACAGGGGAAGGGACCAAAAACATTCAGTACTTC. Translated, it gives CASSWTGEGTKNIQYF.

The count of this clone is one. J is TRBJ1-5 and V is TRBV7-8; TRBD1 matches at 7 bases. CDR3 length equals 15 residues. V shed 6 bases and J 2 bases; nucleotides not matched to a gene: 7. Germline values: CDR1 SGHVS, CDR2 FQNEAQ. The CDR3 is CASRGEGAGNQPQHF. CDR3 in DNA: TGTGCCAGCAGGGGCGAGGGGGCCGGCAATCAGCCCCAGCATTTT.

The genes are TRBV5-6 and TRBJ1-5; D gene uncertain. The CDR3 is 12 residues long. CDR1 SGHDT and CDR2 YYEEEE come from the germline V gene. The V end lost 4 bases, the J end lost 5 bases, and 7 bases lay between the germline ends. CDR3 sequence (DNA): TGTGCCAGCAGCACGACTCATCAGCCCCAGCATTTT. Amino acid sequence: CASSTTHQPQHF.

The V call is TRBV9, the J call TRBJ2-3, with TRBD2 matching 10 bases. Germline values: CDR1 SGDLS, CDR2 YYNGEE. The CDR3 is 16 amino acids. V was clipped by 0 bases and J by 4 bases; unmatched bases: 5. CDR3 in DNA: TGTGCCAGCAGCGTAGGGACTAGCGGCGCAGCAGATACGCAGTATTTT. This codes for CASSVGTSGAADTQYF.

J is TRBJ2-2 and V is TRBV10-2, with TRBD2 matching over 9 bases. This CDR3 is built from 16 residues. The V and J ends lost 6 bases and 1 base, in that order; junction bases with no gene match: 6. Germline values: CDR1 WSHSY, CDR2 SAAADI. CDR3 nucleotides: TGCGCCAGCAGGATGCGGGGGGGCCGGAACACCGGGGAGCTGTTTTTT. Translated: CASRMRGGRNTGELFF.

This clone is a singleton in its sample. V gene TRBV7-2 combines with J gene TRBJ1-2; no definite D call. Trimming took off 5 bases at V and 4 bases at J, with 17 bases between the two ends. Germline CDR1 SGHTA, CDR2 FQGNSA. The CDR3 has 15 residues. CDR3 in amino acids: CASSNLGRELYGYTF. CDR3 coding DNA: TGTGCCAGCAGCAATTTAGGGAGGGAGCTCTATGGCTACACCTTC. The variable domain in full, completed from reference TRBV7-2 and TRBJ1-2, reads GAGVSQSPSNKVTEKGKDVELRCDPISGHTALYWYRQSLGQGLEFLIYFQGNSAPDKSGLPSDRFSAERTGGSVSTLTIQRTQQEDSAVYLCASSNLGRELYGYTFGSGTRLTVV.